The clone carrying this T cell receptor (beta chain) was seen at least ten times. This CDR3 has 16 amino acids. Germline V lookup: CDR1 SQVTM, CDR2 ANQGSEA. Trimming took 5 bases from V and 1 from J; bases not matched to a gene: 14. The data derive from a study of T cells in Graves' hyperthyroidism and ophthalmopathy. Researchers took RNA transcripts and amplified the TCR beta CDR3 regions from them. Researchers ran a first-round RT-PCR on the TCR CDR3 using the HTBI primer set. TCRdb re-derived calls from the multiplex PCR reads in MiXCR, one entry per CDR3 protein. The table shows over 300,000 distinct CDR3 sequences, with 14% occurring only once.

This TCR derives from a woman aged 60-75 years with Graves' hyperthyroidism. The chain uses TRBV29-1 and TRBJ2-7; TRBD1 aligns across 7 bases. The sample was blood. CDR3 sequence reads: CSVFSRQGSISYEQYF. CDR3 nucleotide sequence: TGCAGCGTTTTTTCGAGACAGGGATCGATTTCCTACGAGCAGTACTTC.